This TCR beta chain was sequenced during a study of cytomegalovirus exposure and HLA in healthy donors (dated by TCRdb to between 2016 and 2019). In the study overall: According to an earlier analysis of 587 of the donors, about 180 million T cells yielded 117 million unique TCR beta sequences and 276 Gb of sequence data. An early release covering 500 to 750 HLA-typed donors comprised approximately 290 gigabases of sequencing data and 65 million to 100 million unique TCR sequences. Of the 300 to 500 genotyped donors, over 80% were placed in the genetic ancestry cluster associated with self-reported Caucasian donors. The study aimed to test whether cataloging public T cell receptors could reveal signatures of past pathogen exposure. The study profiled the T cell repertoires of 500 to 800 subjects by immunosequencing and related them to cytomegalovirus serostatus. In addition to the first cohort of approximately 670 subjects, a separate validation cohort of 100 to 150 different subjects was used. To predict cytomegalovirus infection status, the study combined high-throughput TCR immunosequencing, statistical association of individual TCRs with disease status, and machine learning. To study patterns of TCR occurrence, a later analysis re-analyzed previously published TCR beta repertoires from just over 650 donors and added high-resolution HLA genotyping. In the later analysis, no new phenotypic data were used to find candidate immune exposures; instead, reliance was placed on TCR beta sequences and their occurrence across donors. To decide whether each TCR beta V gene segment behaved as functional or pseudogenic, an earlier analysis of some 580 of the donors relied on high-throughput TCR beta sequencing. Alongside the repertoire data, information on donor age, sex, ethnicity and CMV serostatus was compiled. Genome-wide SNP genotypes for about 60% of the 666 donors were used in a later genetic analysis, which treated that subset as a discovery cohort. All discovery cohort repertoires had been generated on a single sequencing platform. Class I and class II HLA loci were covered by the typing at four-digit resolution. Typing coverage differed by locus: A, B, C, DRB1 and DQB1 were typed in roughly 620-640 donors, DQA1 in 522, DPA1 in 600 to 610, and DPB1 in approximately 450. Because of strong linkage in the cohort, roughly five DR-DQ haplotypes were treated as single units for association and clustering. Among about 400 genotyped donors of the cohort, an average of around 250,000 unique TCR beta nucleotide sequences was sequenced per donor, of which 15% to 20% were non-productive.

About this clone itself: Its target antigen remains unknown. One base away there is no much larger clone; base qualities are not given.

The library came from the immunoSEQ multiplex PCR assay. A mixture of 60 forward primers for TCR Vbeta segments and 13 reverse primers for TCR Jbeta segments was used in the multiplex PCR. Amplification of the CDR3 region of rearranged TCR beta genes was performed with a multiplex PCR assay on genomic DNA. On the Illumina HiSeq System, the amplified TCR beta libraries were sequenced as 87-base-pair reads. As for the authors' bioinformatics: A later analysis counted some 74 million unique TCR beta chains across the 666 repertoires, and roughly 9.9 million of these chains were shared by at least two donors. Raw reads were error-corrected and collapsed into unique sequences with a nearest-neighbor algorithm that merged closely related sequences to remove PCR and sequencing errors. Alignment of CDR3 sequences to IMGT reference sequences was used to assign V, D and J gene segments. For a sequence to be retained, a match of at least six nucleotides to both a V gene segment and a J gene segment was required. Rearrangements were classified as productive when the CDR3 lacked stop codons and remained in frame with V and J, and all other rearrangements were classified as non-productive. Following IMGT convention, CDR3 was defined as the stretch from the second conserved V-encoded cysteine up to the conserved J-encoded phenylalanine. In an earlier analysis of around 640 of the donors, sequences lacking an unambiguous match to a single V gene segment were excluded. In an earlier analysis of roughly 600 of the donors, a V segment was called functional when productive rearrangements were above 56.7%, and segregating when the standard deviation between donors exceeded 5%. A statistical classification framework was developed to diagnose cytomegalovirus status using the catalog of TCR beta chain sequences. A later analysis assigned V and J genes by comparing TCR nucleotide sequences with IMGT/GENE-DB human TR gene sequences. In a later analysis, CDR3 sequences and most-parsimonious VDJ recombination scenarios were assigned using the TCRdist pipeline. In a later analysis, every TCR beta chain was defined by the combination of its CDR3 amino acid sequence and its V-gene family, and reads without a unique V-gene family were dropped. As a way to deal with suspected cross-contamination and a sequencing artifact, a later analysis dropped 592 nucleotide sequences that were highly shared and had low generation probability. In a later analysis, a clonal expansion index for each public chain was calculated from normalized within-repertoire ranks of inferred template counts. In a later analysis, generation probabilities were computed with a VDJ recombination model fitted to out-of-frame rearrangements, and the resulting probabilities were checked against IGoR. A later analysis scored TCR-TCR, TCR-HLA and TCR-CMV co-occurrence with hypergeometric tests, applying a repertoire-size bias correction to TCR pairs. In a later analysis, false discovery rates were estimated by permuting HLA or CMV assignments 20 times. In a later analysis, co-occurring TCRs were grouped using DBSCAN, and TCRdist sequence similarity was added for clustering within HLA-allele-positive subsets. Repertoires with fewer than 30,000 or more than 120,000 public chains, plus five repertoires with anomalous nucleotide sharing, were excluded from co-occurrence clustering. TCRdb limited this immuneACCESS table to in-frame rearrangements with V and J called. A share of clones is missing; checked studies link under half to unresolved V genes, and the rest is unexplained. V, J and clone size are those of that table, while D and trimming were read from the DNA. Across this sample there are about 120,000 clones, with over 65% seen only once. Less than 9% of the sample is held by the ten biggest clonotypes.

Broader findings and caveats from the paper: In vitro tests confirmed that a few of the cytomegalovirus-associated TCR beta chains recognize cytomegalovirus antigens. The study gave a list of 150 to 200 TCR beta chains associated with cytomegalovirus. Strong co-occurrence of HLA alleles, especially DR and DQ, made assigning TCR associations to individual alleles difficult. Most TCR sequences were observed very rarely across donors, whereas some public TCRs were present in many individuals. The earlier analysis of about 600 of the donors excluded some 16 rarely observed V segments, including chromosome 9 orphons, because counts were too low. Sequencing depth was assumed to be roughly uniform across donors in the presence/absence analyses, though that assumption may not hold. A further reported finding was that TCR beta sequences accurately predicted the HLA-A and HLA-B alleles for most subjects in the first cohort. The authors suggested that the approach could potentially be generalized to other disease states and immunological phenotypes. Because HLA typing was missing for some donors at each locus, association tests included only the typed subset. In a later analysis, TCR association rates were found to vary across HLA loci, with the most associated TCRs seen for DRB1 alleles and the fewest for HLA-C alleles. A later analysis found that most CMV-associated TCR beta chains appeared HLA-restricted, with HLA associations seemingly driven largely by CMV exposure. In a later genetic analysis, fewer N-insertions in productive TCRs were reported among donors in an Asian-associated ancestry cluster than the approximately 670-donor mean. The cohort was sequenced for TCR beta chains only, and without alpha or paired-chain data the features that could be detected were limited. Compared with equally common non-associated chains, HLA-associated TCR beta chains in a later analysis were more clonally expanded and had lower generation probabilities. In an earlier analysis of a few hundred of the donors, most TCR beta V segments were observed in productive rearrangements about 90% or about 30% of the time, broadly matching IMGT annotations. The classifier was reported to diagnose cytomegalovirus status with high specificity and sensitivity in both the original and validation cohorts. At a false discovery rate of 0.05, a later analysis linked under 20,000 TCR beta sequences to specific HLA alleles. V-gene and J-gene trimming of TCR beta chains was associated with a missense DCLRE1C variant in a later genetic analysis, and the association was replicated in an independent cohort. For the cohort, immune exposure information was limited to CMV serostatus. Linkage disequilibrium might explain the correlated functional status among segregating V segments, but an unknown experimental factor could not be ruled out. According to a later analysis, parvovirus B19, influenza, CMV and Epstein-Barr virus appeared linked to several top co-occurrence clusters. Some IMGT-functional V segments, including TRBV6-2 and TRBV6-3, could not be told apart with the 87-base-pair reads, so those segments were excluded. The sequencing pipeline was judged likely to have produced a cluster of highly shared sequence variants as a technical artifact.

The germline V gene (reference sequence) specifies SGHKS as CDR1 and YYEKEE as CDR2. The cysteine opens and the phenylalanine closes a CDR3 of 14 amino acids. Only the CDR3 portion is preserved as DNA: 42 bases, with reading frame beginning at the first base. The V and J ends are trimmed by 4 bases and 3 bases, leaving 8 bases between them. The cohort was made up of 666 healthy bone marrow donors. At the time of sampling, all cohort members were nominally healthy, though unrecorded immune exposures were likely present. The donor tested CMV seropositive and was one of the 289 seropositive cohort members. Each donor provided a peripheral blood sample, and peripheral blood mononuclear cells were used for TCR beta sequencing. Genomic DNA was extracted from the blood cell samples with the Qiagen DNeasy Blood Extraction Kit.

In this chain, TRBV5-5 is recombined with TRBJ1-6; a weak D assignment points to TRBD1 (5 bases agree). Sequences were obtained from PBMCs. This TCR was recovered from a woman aged 40 to 55 in good health and CMV-seropositive. The CDR3: CASSGGDYNSPLHF. The sequenced DNA is TGTGCCAGCAGCGGAGGGGACTATAATTCACCCCTCCACTTT.